This T cell receptor (beta chain) is drawn from a study of T cells in Graves' hyperthyroidism and ophthalmopathy. Points from the study as a whole: Ophthalmopathy was told apart from stable hyperthyroidism by a 13 V-J model. The model forecast ophthalmopathy, anticipating it by a median about 7 months before onset.

What was amplified from RNA transcripts were TCR beta CDR3 regions. In the first-round RT-PCR of the TCR CDR3, the HTBI primer set was used. TCRdb reprocessed the multiplex PCR reads via MiXCR and lists one record per CDR3 protein. The sample has hundreds of thousands of distinct CDR3 sequences, 38% seen once. V trimming: 4 bases; J trimming: 5 bases; junction bases outside the gene matches: 11. Germline assignment: CDR1 SGHRS and CDR2 YFSETQ. This CDR3 region has 16 residues. Hyperthyroidism was newly diagnosed in patients aged 18 to 65 (duration under 2 months). Not enrolled were patients with uncontrolled infection, other autoimmune disease, pregnancy or lactation. In the case of this clonotype: The antigen remains unidentified.

This TCR came from a man aged 18-30 years with Graves' hyperthyroidism. The rearrangement joins TRBV5-1 to TRBJ1-4, with 7 bases identical to TRBD1. Input material: blood. The chain's CDR3 is CASSVDPGQINEKLFF. The CDR3 coding sequence is TGCGCCAGCAGCGTAGATCCGGGACAGATCAATGAAAAACTGTTTTTT.